This T cell receptor (beta chain) was profiled in a study of blood T cell repertoires in COVID-19. Per the original methods: Nucleated cell counts were estimated from reference gene primer amplification. Method: immunoSEQ multiplex PCR; TCRdb's copy keeps in-frame clones and lacks some. V and J calls plus clone size are reproduced from that table; the DNA served to infer D and trimming. Among 55,000 to 80,000 clones listed, roughly 88% were seen once. This CDR3 contains 14 residues. V was pared by 1 base and J by 7 bases, with 8 bases between. Germline V gene lookup returns CDR1 SEHNR and CDR2 FQNEAQ (reference sequence).

The chain couples TRBV7-9 to TRBJ1-6; D is uncertain. Material: peripheral blood. The TCR sequence derives from a man aged 50 to 60 with acute or convalescent COVID-19. In nucleotides, the CDR3 is TGTGCCAGCAGCTTAGAGAGTTCGAATTCACCCCTCCACTTT. It yields the protein CASSLESSNSPLHF.